This T cell receptor beta chain was obtained from a study of blood T cell repertoires in COVID-19. Trimming removed 3 bases from V and 4 bases from J, with 12 bases in between. Looked up from germline, CDR1 is LGHDT and CDR2 is YNNKEL (reference sequence). This CDR3 comprises 14 residues. TCRdb keeps only in-frame clones here, not all; method: immunoSEQ multiplex PCR. Seen here are roughly 140,000 clones, about 90% observed once, and the top ten hold around 10%. Source material: peripheral blood. The chain recombines TRBV3-1 (or the pseudogene TRBV3-2) with TRBJ1-2; no clear D gene. This TCR came from a woman aged 80 or over with acute or convalescent COVID-19. This CDR3 reads CASSQSPLVYGYTF. The CDR3 DNA reads as TGTGCCAGCAGCCAGTCCCCCCTTGTCTATGGCTACACCTTC.